This record concerns one TCR beta chain sequence. Its antigen is as yet unknown. These data are taken from a study of shared clonotypes between healthy human individuals. At the level of the study: Each donor's CD4 naive and CD4 memory cells filled three plates apiece, CD8 naive two, and CD8 memory one.

Study findings and constraints: Across a few donors, naive CD4 shared about 5%, naive CD8 around 3.5%, memory CD4 roughly 2.3%, memory CD8 about 0.4%.

Clones were read by immunoSEQ multiplex PCR, and TCRdb kept only the in-frame ones, dropping some. Of approximately 740,000 clones in the sample, around 93% were seen once. With 6 bases clipped from V and 5 bases from J, the junction kept 6 bases outside the gene matches. This CDR3 region has 14 residues. Germline CDR1 reads SGHRS; CDR2 reads YFSETQ. CD45RO negativity and positive selection for CCR7 defined naive CD8 cells, a population that excluded terminally differentiated effector memory CD45RA+ cells. Recent acute infections and vaccinations were absent in the healthy HIV-negative adult donors. The material sequenced was naive CD8+ T cells sorted from blood. The TCR originated in a young man in good health. The V and J genes are TRBV5-1 and TRBJ2-7, with 12 bases matching TRBD1. The CDR3 protein is CASIPGQGADEQYF. CDR3 coding DNA: TGCGCCAGCATCCCGGGACAGGGGGCGGACGAGCAGTACTTC. The whole variable domain, filled in from reference TRBV5-1 and TRBJ2-7, reads KAGVTQTPRYLIKTRGQQVTLSCSPISGHRSVSWYQQTPGQGLQFLFEYFSETQRNKGNFPGRFSGRQFSNSRSEMNVSTLELGDSALYLCASIPGQGADEQYFGPGTRLTVT.